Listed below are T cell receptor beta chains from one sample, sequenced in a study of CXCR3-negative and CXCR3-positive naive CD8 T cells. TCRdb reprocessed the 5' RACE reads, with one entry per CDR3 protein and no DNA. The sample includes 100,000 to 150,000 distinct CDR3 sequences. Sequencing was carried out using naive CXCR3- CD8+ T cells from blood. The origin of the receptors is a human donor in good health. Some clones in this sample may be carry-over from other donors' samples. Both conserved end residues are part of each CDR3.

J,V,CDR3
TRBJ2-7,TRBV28,CATEGGGNYEQYF
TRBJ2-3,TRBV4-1,CASSQYPGGGTDTQYF
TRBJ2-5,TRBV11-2,CASSRTGQETQYF
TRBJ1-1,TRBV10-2,CASSAGGATEAFF
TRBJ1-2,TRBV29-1,CSAGREGDYTF
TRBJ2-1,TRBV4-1,CASSPEQMDEQFF
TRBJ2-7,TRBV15,CATSSGTSGLYEQYF
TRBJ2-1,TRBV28,CASNPYAGAGVHPPTSYNEQFF
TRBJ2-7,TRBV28,CASSLSRQVASYEQYF
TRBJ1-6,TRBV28,CASSLDGSPLHF
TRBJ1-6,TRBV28,CASSSLGSGSPLHF
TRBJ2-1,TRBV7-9,CASSLGTASSYNEQFF
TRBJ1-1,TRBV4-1,CASSQERNTEAFF
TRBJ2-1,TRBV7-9,CASTLTDEQASYNEQFF
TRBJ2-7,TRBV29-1,CSVGQGQDEQYF
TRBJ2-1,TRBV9,CASSPTMVASYNEQFF
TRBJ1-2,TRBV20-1,CSAMDRERYGYTF
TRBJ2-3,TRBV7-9,CASSPTGGRDTQYF
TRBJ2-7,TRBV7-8,CASSLNLGGYEQYF
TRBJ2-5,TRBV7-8,CASSLVPSETQETQYF
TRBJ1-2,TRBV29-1,CSVEQGAAGYTF
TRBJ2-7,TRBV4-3,CASSQDWGGNYEQYF
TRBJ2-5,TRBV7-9,CASSLVWELADNQETQYF
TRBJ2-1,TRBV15,CATSSRLGPIYNEQFF
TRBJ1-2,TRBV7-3,CASSLGPMEGPRYGYTF
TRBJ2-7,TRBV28,CASRGTGDYEQYF
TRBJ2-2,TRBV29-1,CSVVAGGLNTGELFF
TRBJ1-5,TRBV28,CASSLGIGYSNQPQHF